Below, one T cell receptor beta chain is given with its context. Its antigen remains unidentified. Quantitative 5'-RACE with molecular barcodes was used to make the TCR beta libraries. TCRdb fed the 5' RACE reads into MiXCR, producing one record per CDR3 protein. Found here are around 100,000 distinct CDR3 sequences, around 24% of them singletons; the top ten hold 12%. This record belongs to a study of CD8 T cells in ankylosing spondylitis. Study results and limitations: The clones that were linked to disease were reported to be significantly enriched in matched synovial fluid samples from ankylosing spondylitis patients.

The V and J ends lost 3 bases and 2 bases, in that order; junction bases with no gene match: 5. CDR3 length: 15 amino acids. The sequence was collected from a male donor with ankylosing spondylitis. The sequenced sample was synovial fluid, either unsorted or a sorted T cell fraction (not recorded which). V usage is TRBV12-3 or TRBV12-4 and J usage is TRBJ2-3; 7 bases are a match to TRBD2. CDR3 residues: CASSFSAGDTDTQYF. The CDR3 DNA reads TGTGCCAGCAGTTTTTCTGCGGGAGACACAGATACGCAGTATTTT.